Below, one TCR beta chain is given with its context. Primers used in a second PCR of about 7 to 11 cycles were a sample-barcoded 5' primer and a J-beta primer mix. A single record per CDR3 protein comes from TCRdb applying MiXCR to the 5' RACE reads. The repertoire holds 1.6 million or so distinct CDR3 sequences, with 30% to 35% as singletons. This specimen comes from a study of blood T cells in healthy people across ages. J gave up 5 bases and V 3 bases, and 9 bases lay outside the gene matches. The CDR3 covers 15 residues. CDR1 DFQATT and CDR2 SNEGSKA come from the germline V gene (reference sequence).

V gene TRBV20-1 combines with J gene TRBJ2-7, with 11 bases matching TRBD2. This clonotype originated in a woman under 40 in good health. Sequencing input: blood. CDR3 nucleotides: TGCAGTGCTAGGGAGGGGCTAGCGGGAGGCCACGAGCAGTACTTC. Amino acid sequence: CSAREGLAGGHEQYF.